Listed here are 28 T cell receptor beta chains from one sample, sequenced in a study of human T cells and chemical hapten exposure. Via MiXCR, TCRdb re-called the RACE reads, giving one row per CDR3 protein. The data contain fewer than 50,000 distinct CDR3 sequences, 9.5% of them singletons. Time point of the sample: patch test 3, about 24 weeks after DPC sensitization. Treatment here: therapeutic diphenylcyclopropenone sensitization with weekly scalp DPC. Total RNA was extracted from unfractionated whole blood. The input for sequencing was whole blood, taken in connection with sensitization to the hapten diphenylcyclopropenone (DPC). The receptors here all came from a man between 50 and 59 years old with alopecia areata. Some clones in this sample may be carry-over from other donors' samples.

This clonotype has just a few counts. The chain has TRBV29-1 and TRBJ2-1; the D is unclear. The CDR3 is 15 residues long. V was trimmed by 1 base and J by 1 base, leaving 11 bases between them. Germline V gene lookup returns CDR1 SQVTM and CDR2 ANQGSEA. CDR3 sequence: CSVEGFGRSYNEQFF. The CDR3 DNA is TGCAGCGTTGAAGGTTTCGGCAGATCCTACAATGAGCAGTTCTTC.

Details on this clonotype: A much larger clonotype is one base distant, so this may be a read error. CDR3: CASSLGTSAYEQYF. The CDR3 nucleotides read TGTGCCAGCAGCTTAGGGACTAGCGCCTACGAGCAGTACTTC. The rearrangement joins TRBV11-1 to TRBJ2-7, with TRBD2 matching over 9 bases. This CDR3 comprises 14 residues. Germline CDR1 is SGHAT and CDR2 is FQDESV (reference sequence). V was pared by 1 base and J by 2 bases, with 0 bases of the junction left unmatched.

This clonotype is labeled medium-sized (0.01 to 0.1%). The chain couples TRBV7-2 to TRBJ2-1; maybe TRBD2 (6 bases). Germline CDR1 reads SGHTA; CDR2 reads FQGNSA. The CDR3 has 16 amino acids. Deletions cut 5 bases from V and 0 bases from J, with 14 bases between. As DNA, the CDR3 is TGTGCCAGCAGCCCCTACCGGGACTTCTCCTACAATGAGCAGTTCTTC. It translates to CASSPYRDFSYNEQFF.

The chain couples TRBV6-6 to TRBJ2-7; 8 bases are a match to TRBD1. V was pared by 6 bases and J by 5 bases, with 12 bases of the junction left unmatched. The length of the CDR3 is 15 residues. From germline, CDR1 is MNHNY and CDR2 SVGAGI (reference sequence). CDR3 region: CASSFSDRVGDEQYF. The CDR3 coding sequence is TGTGCCAGCAGCTTCTCGGACAGGGTCGGCGACGAGCAGTACTTC.

This CDR3 reads CASSSPRSQGGTQYF. The CDR3 DNA reads as TGTGCCAGTAGTTCTCCCCGGTCCCAAGGCGGGACCCAGTACTTC. This chain uses TRBV19 with TRBJ2-5, with no clear D. The germline V gene encodes CDR1 LNHDA and CDR2 SQIVND (reference sequence). V shed 5 bases and J shed 7 bases, with 20 bases lying between them. CDR3 size: 15 residues.

This clonotype was detected many times. The chain is built from TRBV7-2 and TRBJ1-5; 9 nucleotides line up with TRBD1. V trimming: 5 bases; J trimming: 6 bases; junction bases outside the gene matches: 11. The CDR3 consists of 16 residues. The germline V gene encodes CDR1 SGHTA and CDR2 FQGNSA. The CDR3 DNA follows: TGTGCCAGCAGCGTTTCCTTACAGGGGGCCGCTCAGCCCCAGCATTTT. Translation gives CASSVSLQGAAQPQHF. Filled out from reference TRBV7-2 and TRBJ1-5, the complete variable domain reads GAGVSQSPSNKVTEKGKDVELRCDPISGHTALYWYRQSLGQGLEFLIYFQGNSAPDKSGLPSDRFSAERTGGSVSTLTIQRTQQEDSAVYLCASSVSLQGAAQPQHFGDGTRLSIL.

There are a few counts of this clonotype. This rearrangement joins TRBV5-1 to TRBJ2-5; 11 bases fit TRBD2. The ends lost 4 bases at V and 3 bases at J; junction bases unmatched: 2. The CDR3 covers 14 residues. Per germline, CDR1 SGHRS and CDR2 YFSETQ. CDR3 region: CASSETSGEETQYF. In nucleotides, the CDR3 is TGCGCCAGCAGCGAGACTAGCGGGGAAGAGACCCAGTACTTC.

Ten or more counts support this clonotype. The CDR3 DNA is TGCGCCAGCAGCCAAGATGCGGCGAGCAATGAGCAGTTCTTC. Encoded protein: CASSQDAASNEQFF. This sequence joins TRBV4-1 and TRBJ2-1; unclear D gene. The CDR3 totals 14 residues. Trimming left V 0 bases short and J 6 bases short, with 9 bases between. Germline-derived CDR1 and CDR2 are MGHRA and YSYEKL.

This chain connects TRBV6-2 or TRBV6-3 to TRBJ2-7, with a weak D call TRBD2 (6 bases). This CDR3 has 13 amino acids. Germline V gives CDR1 MNHEY, CDR2 SVGEGT. The V end lost 2 bases, the J end lost 4 bases, and 9 bases lay between the germline ends. The CDR3 region has the DNA TGTGCCAGCAGTTACGCCGGGGGTTACGAGCAGTACTTC. It is translated as CASSYAGGYEQYF.

The V call is TRBV7-9, the J call TRBJ2-7; D remains ambiguous. The CDR3 runs to 16 residues. V lost 4 bases, J lost 5 bases, and 21 bases lay in between. Per germline, CDR1 SEHNR and CDR2 FQNEAQ (reference sequence). Here the CDR3 reads CASSYPIGASQHEQYF. In nucleotides, the CDR3 is TGTGCCAGCAGCTACCCCATTGGAGCTTCTCAACACGAGCAGTACTTC.

This clonotype has ten or more counts. This chain uses TRBV6-2 or TRBV6-3 with TRBJ2-1, with TRBD2 matching over 10 bases. The ends lost 2 bases at V and 9 bases at J; junction bases unmatched: 7. The CDR3 has 15 residues. The germline V gene encodes CDR1 MNHEY and CDR2 SVGEGT. CDR3 in amino acids: CASSYVLAGDSEQFF. DNA for the CDR3: TGTGCCAGCAGTTACGTCCTAGCGGGGGATAGTGAGCAGTTCTTC.

There are many counts of this clonotype. This chain connects TRBV2 to TRBJ1-5, with D perhaps TRBD1 (6 bases). In germline, CDR1 is SNHLY, CDR2 FYNNEI. The CDR3 loop spans 13 amino acids. V lost 6 bases and J 3 bases, leaving 9 bases between the germline ends. CDR3 nucleotides: TGTGCCAGCAGGGACAGCCTCAATCAGCCCCAGCATTTT. It specifies CASRDSLNQPQHF.

This chain uses TRBV3-1 with TRBJ2-3, with 12 bases identical to TRBD2. The CDR3 totals 16 residues. Germline CDR1 is LGHDT and CDR2 is YNNKEL (reference sequence). After removal of 3 bases from V and 2 bases from J, the junction contained 3 bases not matched to a gene. In nucleotides, the CDR3 is TGTGCCAGCAGCCAGACTAGCGGGAGTTACACAGATACGCAGTATTTT. It specifies CASSQTSGSYTDTQYF.

This clonotype was counted ten times or more. This CDR3 reads CASNPRTSGRGTDTQYF. Here the CDR3 DNA reads TGTGCCAGTAACCCCCGGACTAGCGGGAGGGGCACAGATACGCAGTATTTT. The V and J genes are TRBV19 and TRBJ2-3; 15 nucleotides agree with TRBD2. Germline trimming cut 7 bases from V and 1 base from J; bases unmatched to any gene: 6. CDR3 length: 17 amino acids. CDR1 and CDR2 from the germline V gene are LNHDA and SQIVND (reference sequence).

J is TRBJ2-1 and V is TRBV9; 8 bases map to TRBD2. The CDR3 contains 15 residues. Looked up from germline, CDR1 is SGDLS and CDR2 is YYNGEE. Unmatched junction bases numbered 1, after V lost 0 bases and J lost 2 bases. In DNA form, the CDR3 reads TGTGCCAGCAGCGTAGTAGCGGGACCCTACAATGAGCAGTTCTTC. It codes for CASSVVAGPYNEQFF. Looking up the rest from reference TRBV9 and TRBJ2-1 gives the full variable domain: DSGVTQTPKHLITATGQRVTLRCSPRSGDLSVYWYQQSLDQGLQFLIQYYNGEERAKGNILERFSAQQFPDLHSELNLSSLELGDSALYFCASSVVAGPYNEQFFGPGTRLTVL.

The sample holds many counts of this clonotype. V is TRBV5-1 and J is TRBJ2-1; TRBD2 matches at 8 bases. CDR1 and CDR2 (germline): SGHRS, YFSETQ. CDR3 length: 14 amino acids. Trimming cost V 4 bases and J 5 bases; bases outside gene matches: 5. CDR3 sequence (DNA): TGCGCCAGCAGCGCCCGACTAGCGAACAATGAGCAGTTCTTC. This sequence encodes CASSARLANNEQFF.

This clonotype was detected ten times or more. Here the CDR3 DNA reads TGCGCCAGCAGCTCGGGACTAGCGGGACCCTACGAGCAGTACTTC. This encodes CASSSGLAGPYEQYF. This sequence joins TRBV5-1 and TRBJ2-7; 13 bases match TRBD2. The CDR3 has 15 amino acids. V dropped 3 bases and J dropped 2; count of bases not matched to a gene: 2. Germline V lookup: CDR1 SGHRS, CDR2 YFSETQ.

This clonotype has at least ten counts. The chain employs TRBV6-1 and TRBJ1-2; 7 bases fit TRBD1. From germline, CDR1 is MNHNS and CDR2 SASEGT. This CDR3 is built from 16 residues. The junction had 9 bases not matched to a gene; V was cut back by 1 base and J by 4 bases. The CDR3 spells CASSEDAGGGTYGYTF. CDR3 in DNA: TGTGCCAGCAGTGAAGATGCAGGGGGAGGGACCTATGGCTACACCTTC.

The sample holds many counts of this clonotype. The chain combines TRBV3-1 with TRBJ1-2, with TRBD1 identical over 7 bases. Per germline, CDR1 LGHDT and CDR2 YNNKEL (reference sequence). V shed 4 bases, J shed 0 bases, and the junction held 8 bases outside the gene matches. The CDR3 sequence is 16 residues long. CDR3 DNA sequence: TGTGCCAGCAGCCCAATGGGACAGCTACCTAACTATGGCTACACCTTC. Protein sequence: CASSPMGQLPNYGYTF. The whole variable domain, filled in from reference TRBV3-1 and TRBJ1-2, reads DTAVSQTPKYLVTQMGNDKSIKCEQNLGHDTMYWYKQDSKKFLKIMFSYNNKELIINETVPNRFSPKSPDKAHLNLHINSLELGDSAVYFCASSPMGQLPNYGYTFGSGTRLTVV.

This rearrangement joins TRBV5-1 to TRBJ1-1; no reliable D call. Germline assignment: CDR1 SGHRS and CDR2 YFSETQ. The ends were cut back, 0 bases at V and 0 bases at J, with 6 bases in the middle. The CDR3 loop spans 14 amino acids. The CDR3 bases are TGCGCCAGCAGCTTGGACTATTTGAACACTGAAGCTTTCTTT. Residues: CASSLDYLNTEAFF.

The rearrangement links TRBV7-9 to TRBJ2-3, with 8 bases identical to TRBD2. CDR1 SEHNR and CDR2 FQNEAQ come from the germline V gene (reference sequence). The CDR3 spans 17 residues. J lost 0 bases, V lost 5 bases, and 10 bases had no gene match. CDR3 bases: TGTGCCAGCAGCCCCACCCTAGCGGGTCTTAGCACAGATACGCAGTATTTT. This gives the protein CASSPTLAGLSTDTQYF.

This clonotype has a count of ten or more. The rearrangement links TRBV11-2 to TRBJ1-1, with unresolved D. Germline loops: CDR1 SGHAT, CDR2 FQNNGV. V lost 5 bases and J 0 bases, leaving 7 bases between the germline ends. CDR3 length: 13 amino acids. CDR3 residues: CASSRQLNTEAFF. The CDR3 DNA reads as TGTGCCAGCAGCCGACAACTGAACACTGAAGCTTTCTTT.

This clonotype was observed at least ten times. V is TRBV9 and J is TRBJ2-2, with 9 bases fitting TRBD1. J gave up 6 bases and V 3 bases, and 3 bases lay outside the gene matches. CDR1 is SGDLS and CDR2 is YYNGEE in the germline V gene. The CDR3 runs to 14 residues. The CDR3, as DNA: TGTGCCAGCAGCGCACAGGGGGCATCCGGGGAGCTGTTTTTT. Amino acids: CASSAQGASGELFF.

V is TRBV7-3 and J is TRBJ2-3; 9 nucleotides align to TRBD2. The V segment lost 4 bases and the J segment 4 bases; nucleotides outside the gene matches: 3. There are 14 residues in the CDR3. Germline CDR1 is SGHTA and CDR2 is FQGTGA. The CDR3 DNA reads as TGTGCCAGCAGCTCGAGACTAGCGGCAGATACGCAGTATTTT. It specifies CASSSRLAADTQYF.

This chain connects TRBV9 to TRBJ1-3, with D hard to call. The CDR3 has 14 residues. Germline V gene lookup returns CDR1 SGDLS and CDR2 YYNGEE. Between the trimmed V and J ends, which lost 0 bases and 4 bases, there was a span of 8 bases. The chain's CDR3 is CASSVDSYGNTIYF. The CDR3 coding sequence is TGTGCCAGCAGCGTAGATTCTTACGGAAACACCATATATTTT.

The chain has TRBV7-2 and TRBJ1-1, with D maybe TRBD1 (5 bases). Germline CDR1 reads SGHTA; CDR2 reads FQGNSA. The V gene lost 1 base and the J gene lost 1 base, with 10 bases spanning the gap. CDR3 length equals 15 residues. The DNA of the CDR3 is TGTGCCAGCAGCTTAGGGGGCGCGGAGAACACTGAAGCTTTCTTT. Translated, it gives CASSLGGAENTEAFF. Using reference TRBV7-2 and TRBJ1-1 for the parts outside the CDR3, the full variable domain is GAGVSQSPSNKVTEKGKDVELRCDPISGHTALYWYRQSLGQGLEFLIYFQGNSAPDKSGLPSDRFSAERTGGSVSTLTIQRTQQEDSAVYLCASSLGGAENTEAFFGQGTRLTVV.

This clonotype was seen at least ten times. The V and J genes are TRBV4-2 and TRBJ2-7, with D possibly matching TRBD2 (6 bases). CDR3 length: 15 amino acids. V gave up 4 bases and J gave up 2 bases, with 15 bases separating them. Germline V CDR1 and CDR2: LGHNA, YNFKEQ. This chain's CDR3 is CASSPQSSATYEQYF. The CDR3 nucleotides read TGTGCCAGCAGCCCTCAATCTAGCGCCACCTACGAGCAGTACTTC.

The sample holds many counts of this clonotype. The chain joins TRBV28 to TRBJ2-2; D not resolved. Trimming took off 5 bases at V and 7 bases at J, with 8 bases between the two ends. The CDR3 is made up of 12 amino acids. The germline V gene encodes CDR1 MDHEN and CDR2 SYDVKM. The CDR3 DNA sequence: TGTGCCAGCAGTCCGCGTTTCGGGGAGCTGTTTTTT. Protein: CASSPRFGELFF.